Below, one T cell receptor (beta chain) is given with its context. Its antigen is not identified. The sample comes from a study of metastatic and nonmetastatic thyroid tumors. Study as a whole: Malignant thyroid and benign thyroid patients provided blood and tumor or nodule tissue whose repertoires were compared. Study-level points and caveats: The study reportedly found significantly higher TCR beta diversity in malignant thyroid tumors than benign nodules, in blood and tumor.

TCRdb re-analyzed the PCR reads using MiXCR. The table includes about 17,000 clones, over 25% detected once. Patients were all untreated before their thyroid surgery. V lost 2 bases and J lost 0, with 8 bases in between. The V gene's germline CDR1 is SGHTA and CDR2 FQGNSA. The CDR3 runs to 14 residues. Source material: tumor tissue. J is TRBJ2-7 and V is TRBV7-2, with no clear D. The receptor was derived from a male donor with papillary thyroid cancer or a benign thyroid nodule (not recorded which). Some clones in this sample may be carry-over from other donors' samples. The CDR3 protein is CASSLWQNSYEQYF. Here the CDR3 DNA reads TGTGCCAGCAGCTTATGGCAGAACTCCTACGAGCAGTACTTC.